This T cell receptor beta chain came from a study of cytomegalovirus exposure and HLA in healthy donors. This clone was picked up a small number of times. V gave up 0 bases and J gave up 0 bases; unmatched junction bases: 4. Germline V gives CDR1 SGHRS, CDR2 YFSETQ. The CDR3 sequence is 16 residues long. The donors, nominally healthy at sampling, likely had unrecorded immune exposures. The study ran its PCR with 60 Vbeta and 13 Jbeta primers. Using immunoSEQ multiplex PCR, the repertoire was profiled, and TCRdb retains in-frame clones only, with some absent. The data hold roughly 130,000 clones, with 8.5% observed a single time.

The chain joins TRBV5-1 to TRBJ1-1; TRBD1 agrees at 8 bases. The TCR sequence derives from a man aged 40-55 years in good health and CMV-seronegative. Sequencing was performed on PBMCs. CDR3 residues: CASSLGQGFLNTEAFF. CDR3 nucleotide sequence: TGCGCCAGCAGCTTGGGACAGGGGTTTTTGAACACTGAAGCTTTCTTT.